The entry below describes one T cell receptor beta chain. The junction had 5 bases not matched to a gene; V was cut back by 4 bases and J by 2 bases. CDR1 and CDR2 from the germline V gene are SGHNT and YYREEE (reference sequence). The CDR3 extends over 15 amino acids. This sample is drawn from a study of blood T cell repertoires in COVID-19. Profiling relied on immunoSEQ multiplex PCR, and the TCRdb table lists in-frame clones only, not all of them. The sample contains about 210,000 clones, roughly 90% of which appear only once. What was sequenced was peripheral blood. The chain has TRBV5-4 and TRBJ2-2; 7 bases agree with TRBD1. The origin of this receptor is a woman aged 40 to 55 with acute or convalescent COVID-19. CDR3 bases: TGTGCCAGCAGCCCCCGGGACAGAAACACCGGGGAGCTGTTTTTT. It is translated as CASSPRDRNTGELFF. Variable domain in full (rest from reference TRBV5-4 and TRBJ2-2): ETGVTQSPTHLIKTRGQQVTLRCSSQSGHNTVSWYQQALGQGPQFIFQYYREEENGRGNFPPRFSGLQFPNYSSELNVNALELDDSALYLCASSPRDRNTGELFFGEGSRLTVL.